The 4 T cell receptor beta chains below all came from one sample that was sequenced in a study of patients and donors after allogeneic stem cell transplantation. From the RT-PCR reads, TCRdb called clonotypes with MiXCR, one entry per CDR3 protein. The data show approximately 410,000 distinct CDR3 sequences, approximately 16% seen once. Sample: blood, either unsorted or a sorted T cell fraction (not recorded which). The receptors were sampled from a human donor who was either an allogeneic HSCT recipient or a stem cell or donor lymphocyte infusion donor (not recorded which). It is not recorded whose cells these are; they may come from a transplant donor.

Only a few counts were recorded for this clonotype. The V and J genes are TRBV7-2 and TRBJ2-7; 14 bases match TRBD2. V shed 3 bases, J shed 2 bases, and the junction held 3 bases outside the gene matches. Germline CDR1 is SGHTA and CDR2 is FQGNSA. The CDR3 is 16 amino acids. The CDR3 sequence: CASSLPGLAGAYEQYF. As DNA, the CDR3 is TGTGCCAGCAGCTTGCCGGGACTAGCGGGGGCCTACGAGCAGTACTTC.

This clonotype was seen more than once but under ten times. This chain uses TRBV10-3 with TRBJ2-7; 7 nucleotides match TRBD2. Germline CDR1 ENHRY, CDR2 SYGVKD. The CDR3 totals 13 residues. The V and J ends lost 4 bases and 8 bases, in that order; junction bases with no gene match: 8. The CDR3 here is CAISARRELKQYF. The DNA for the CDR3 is TGTGCCATCAGTGCTAGGCGGGAGTTGAAGCAGTACTTC.

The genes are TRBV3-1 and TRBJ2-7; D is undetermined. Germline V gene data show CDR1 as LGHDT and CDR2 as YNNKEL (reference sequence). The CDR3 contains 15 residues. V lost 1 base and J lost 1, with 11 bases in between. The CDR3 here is CASSQGARRSYEQYF. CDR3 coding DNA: TGTGCCAGCAGCCAAGGCGCCAGGAGATCCTACGAGCAGTACTTC.

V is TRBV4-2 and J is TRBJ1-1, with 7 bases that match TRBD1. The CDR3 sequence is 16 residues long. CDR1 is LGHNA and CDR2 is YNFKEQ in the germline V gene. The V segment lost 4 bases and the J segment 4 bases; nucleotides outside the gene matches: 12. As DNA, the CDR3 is TGTGCCAGCAGCCCCCAGGGGGAGGGGGCGGTCACTGAAGCTTTCTTT. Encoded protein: CASSPQGEGAVTEAFF.